This TCR beta chain is from a study of cytotoxic CD8 clonotypes in ibrutinib-treated CLL. With regard to this clone: The antigen is unknown.

Study-wide findings and caveats: Contraction or stability on treatment was seen for public clonotypes, which were uncommon.

The germline gives CDR1 SGHRS, CDR2 YFSETQ. This CDR3 region has 16 residues. V trimming: 1 base; J trimming: 0 bases; junction bases outside the gene matches: 6. Genomic DNA in an amount of about 2 micrograms was extracted from cryopreserved PBMCs and used for the preparation of TCR beta libraries. Clones were read by immunoSEQ multiplex PCR, and TCRdb kept only the in-frame ones, dropping some. The sample contains 250,000 to 350,000 clones, approximately 76% of which appear only once. This sample comprised PBMCs, obtained at disease progression, from a patient treated with ibrutinib. The TCR comes from a human donor with chronic lymphocytic leukemia. The chain recombines TRBV5-1 with TRBJ1-2; 7 nucleotides align to TRBD1. The CDR3 protein is CASSLPHRGPNYGYTF. Written as DNA, the CDR3 is TGCGCCAGCAGCTTGCCGCACAGGGGTCCTAACTATGGCTACACCTTC.